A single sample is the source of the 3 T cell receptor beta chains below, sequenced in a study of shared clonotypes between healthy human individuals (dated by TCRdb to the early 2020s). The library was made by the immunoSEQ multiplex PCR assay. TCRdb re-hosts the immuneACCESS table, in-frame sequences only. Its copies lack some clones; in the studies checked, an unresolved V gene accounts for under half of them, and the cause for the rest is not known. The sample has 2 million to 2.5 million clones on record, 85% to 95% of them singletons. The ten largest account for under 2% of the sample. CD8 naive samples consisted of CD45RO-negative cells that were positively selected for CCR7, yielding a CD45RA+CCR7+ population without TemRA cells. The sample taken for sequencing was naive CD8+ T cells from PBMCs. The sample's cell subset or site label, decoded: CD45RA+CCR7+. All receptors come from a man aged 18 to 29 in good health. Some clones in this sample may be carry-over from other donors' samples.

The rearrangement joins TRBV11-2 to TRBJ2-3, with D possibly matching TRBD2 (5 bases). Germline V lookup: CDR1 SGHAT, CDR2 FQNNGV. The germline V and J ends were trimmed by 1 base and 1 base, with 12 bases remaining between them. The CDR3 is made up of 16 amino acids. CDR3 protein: CASSLGAVRGTDTQYF. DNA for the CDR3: TGTGCCAGCAGCTTAGGGGCCGTGAGGGGCACAGATACGCAGTATTTT.

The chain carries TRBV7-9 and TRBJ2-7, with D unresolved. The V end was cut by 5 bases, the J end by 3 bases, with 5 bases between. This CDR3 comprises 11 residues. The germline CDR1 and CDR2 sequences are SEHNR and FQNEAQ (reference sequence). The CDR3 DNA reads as TGTGCCAGCAGCCCCATCTACGAGCAGTACTTC. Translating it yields CASSPIYEQYF.

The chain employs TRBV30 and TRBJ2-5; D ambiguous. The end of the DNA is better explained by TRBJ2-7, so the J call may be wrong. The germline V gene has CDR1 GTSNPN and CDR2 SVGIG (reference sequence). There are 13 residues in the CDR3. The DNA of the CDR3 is TGTGCCTGGAGGACGGGTTTCCCCTACGAGCAGTACTTC. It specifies CAWRTGFPYEQYF.